This TCR beta chain appears in the sequencing data of a study of blood T cell repertoires in COVID-19. There are 18 residues in the CDR3. In the 2 weeks before study entry, exposed participants met a COVID-19 case, which was PCR-confirmed or clinician-diagnosed. Method: immunoSEQ multiplex PCR; TCRdb's copy keeps in-frame clones and lacks some. This table holds 300,000 to 400,000 clones, 85% to 95% found once. This TCR was recovered from a woman in her twenties or thirties who had been exposed to COVID-19. The sequencing sample was made of PBMCs or T cells enriched from blood (not recorded which). The chain uses TRBV21-1 and TRBJ1-5; the D segment call TRBD1 is taken from the table without a DNA check. TRBV21-1 is a listed pseudogene. Here the CDR3 reads CASSRTKHRGWSNQPQHF. The CDR3 DNA reads as TGTGCCAGCAGCAGAACTAAGCACAGGGGATGGAGCAATCAGCCCCAGCATTTT.